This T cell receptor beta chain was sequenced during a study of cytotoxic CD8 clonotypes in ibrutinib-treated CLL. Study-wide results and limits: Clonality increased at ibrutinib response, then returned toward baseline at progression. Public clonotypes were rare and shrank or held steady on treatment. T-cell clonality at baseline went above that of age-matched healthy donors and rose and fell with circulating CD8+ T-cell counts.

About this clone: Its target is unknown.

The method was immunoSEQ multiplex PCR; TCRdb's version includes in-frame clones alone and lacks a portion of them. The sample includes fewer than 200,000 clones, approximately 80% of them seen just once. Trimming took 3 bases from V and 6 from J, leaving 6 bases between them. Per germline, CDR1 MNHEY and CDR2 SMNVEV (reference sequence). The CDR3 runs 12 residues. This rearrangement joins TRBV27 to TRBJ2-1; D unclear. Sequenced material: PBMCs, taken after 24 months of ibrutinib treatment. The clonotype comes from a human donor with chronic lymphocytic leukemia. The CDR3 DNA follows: TGTGCCAGCAGTTTGGGCGCCAATGAGCAGTTCTTC. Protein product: CASSLGANEQFF.